This TCR beta chain originates from a study of CD8 T cells in Susac syndrome. The healthy controls were matched to patients by age and sex. FACS was used to enrich TEMRA cells, whereas the CD8+ and CD4+ T cells were obtained by negative isolation. Trimming removed 4 bases at V and 4 bases at J, with 6 bases between. The CDR3 covers 12 residues. Per the germline V gene, CDR1 is SGDLS and CDR2 is YYNGEE. Random hexamers were used to reverse transcribe roughly 0.5 to 1 ug of RNA. Across 54 Vbeta and 13 Jbeta, TCR beta CDR3 was amplified with immunoSEQ multiplex PCR. TCRdb re-derived calls from the immunoSEQ multiplex PCR reads in MiXCR, one entry per CDR3 protein. The sample lists about 140,000 distinct CDR3 sequences; approximately 95% were seen once. A remark on this clonotype: Its antigen is undetermined.

Study conclusions and caveats: Only a relatively small number of individuals were included in the TCR sequencing and HLA analysis.

The sequence derives from a human donor in good health. Sequences were obtained from CD8+ T cells from PBMCs. This chain connects TRBV9 to TRBJ1-3; D gene ambiguous. The CDR3 loop is CASSREGNTIYF. DNA for the CDR3: TGTGCCAGCAGCAGGGAGGGAAACACCATATATTTT.